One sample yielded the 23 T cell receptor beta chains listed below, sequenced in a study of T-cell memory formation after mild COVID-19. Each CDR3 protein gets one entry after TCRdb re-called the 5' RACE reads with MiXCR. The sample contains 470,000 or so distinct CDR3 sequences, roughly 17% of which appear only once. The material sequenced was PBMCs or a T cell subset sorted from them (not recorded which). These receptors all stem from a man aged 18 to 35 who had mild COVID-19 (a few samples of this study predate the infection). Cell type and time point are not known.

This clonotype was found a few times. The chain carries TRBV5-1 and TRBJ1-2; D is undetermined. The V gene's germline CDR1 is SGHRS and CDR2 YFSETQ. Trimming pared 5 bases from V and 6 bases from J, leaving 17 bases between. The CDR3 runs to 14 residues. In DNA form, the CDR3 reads TGCGCCAGCAGTCGAGACGGAGGCCCGGATGGCTACACCTTC. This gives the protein CASSRDGGPDGYTF.

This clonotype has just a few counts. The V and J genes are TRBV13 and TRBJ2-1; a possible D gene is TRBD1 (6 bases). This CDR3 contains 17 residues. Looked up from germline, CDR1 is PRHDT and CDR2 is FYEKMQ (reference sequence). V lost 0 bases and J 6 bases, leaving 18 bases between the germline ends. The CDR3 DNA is TGTGCCAGCAGCTTAGGACGTGGGGGCTGGCTGCCCAATGAGCAGTTCTTC. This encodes CASSLGRGGWLPNEQFF.

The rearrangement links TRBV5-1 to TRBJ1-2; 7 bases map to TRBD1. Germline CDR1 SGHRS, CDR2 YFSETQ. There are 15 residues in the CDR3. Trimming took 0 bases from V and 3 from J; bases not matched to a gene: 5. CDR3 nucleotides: TGCGCCAGCAGCTTGGATGCAGGGGGGTACTATGGCTACACCTTC. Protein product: CASSLDAGGYYGYTF.

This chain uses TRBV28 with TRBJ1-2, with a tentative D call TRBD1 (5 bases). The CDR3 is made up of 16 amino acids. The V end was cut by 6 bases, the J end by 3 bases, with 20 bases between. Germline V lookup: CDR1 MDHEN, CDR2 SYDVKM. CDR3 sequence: CASSPNTWTPHYGYTF. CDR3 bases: TGTGCCAGCAGCCCCAATACTTGGACACCCCACTATGGCTACACCTTC.

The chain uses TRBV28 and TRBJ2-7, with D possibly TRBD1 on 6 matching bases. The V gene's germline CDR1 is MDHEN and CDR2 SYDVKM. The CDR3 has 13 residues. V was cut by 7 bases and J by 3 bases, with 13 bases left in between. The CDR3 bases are TGTGCCAGCAACCAACCGGGACACTACGAGCAGTACTTC. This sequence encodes CASNQPGHYEQYF.

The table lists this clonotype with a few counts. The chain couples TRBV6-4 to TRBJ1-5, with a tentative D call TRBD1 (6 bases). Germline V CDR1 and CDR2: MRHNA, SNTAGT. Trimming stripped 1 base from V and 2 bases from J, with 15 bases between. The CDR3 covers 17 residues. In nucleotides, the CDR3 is TGTGCCAGCAGTGACTTAAGGGGGAGGGCTCGCAATCAGCCCCAGCATTTT. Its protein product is CASSDLRGRARNQPQHF.

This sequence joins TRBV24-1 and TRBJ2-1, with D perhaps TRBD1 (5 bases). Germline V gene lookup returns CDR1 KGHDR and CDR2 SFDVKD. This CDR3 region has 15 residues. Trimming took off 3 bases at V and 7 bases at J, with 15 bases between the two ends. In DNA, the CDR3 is TGTGCCACCAGTGATGGGTTAAGGGGCAAAAATGAGCAGTTCTTC. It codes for CATSDGLRGKNEQFF.

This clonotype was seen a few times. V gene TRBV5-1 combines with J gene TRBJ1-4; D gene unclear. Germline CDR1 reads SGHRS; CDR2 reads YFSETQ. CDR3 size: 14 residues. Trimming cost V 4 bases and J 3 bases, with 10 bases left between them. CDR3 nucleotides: TGCGCCAGCAGCCCAACAATGTCTAATGAAAAACTGTTTTTT. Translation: CASSPTMSNEKLFF. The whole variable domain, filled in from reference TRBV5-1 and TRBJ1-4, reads KAGVTQTPRYLIKTRGQQVTLSCSPISGHRSVSWYQQTPGQGLQFLFEYFSETQRNKGNFPGRFSGRQFSNSRSEMNVSTLELGDSALYLCASSPTMSNEKLFFGSGTQLSVL.

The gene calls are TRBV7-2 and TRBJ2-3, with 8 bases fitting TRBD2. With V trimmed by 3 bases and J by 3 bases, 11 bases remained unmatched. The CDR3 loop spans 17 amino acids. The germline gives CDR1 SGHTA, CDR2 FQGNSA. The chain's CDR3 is CASSLGSGGPRTDTQYF. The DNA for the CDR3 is TGTGCCAGCAGCTTGGGGAGCGGGGGACCTCGTACAGATACGCAGTATTTT.

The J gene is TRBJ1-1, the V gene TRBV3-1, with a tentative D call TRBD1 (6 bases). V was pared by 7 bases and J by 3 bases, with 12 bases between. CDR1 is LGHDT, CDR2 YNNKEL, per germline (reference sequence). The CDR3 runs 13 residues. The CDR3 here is CASMKQGYTEAFF. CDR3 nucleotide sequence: TGTGCCAGCATGAAACAGGGTTACACTGAAGCTTTCTTT.

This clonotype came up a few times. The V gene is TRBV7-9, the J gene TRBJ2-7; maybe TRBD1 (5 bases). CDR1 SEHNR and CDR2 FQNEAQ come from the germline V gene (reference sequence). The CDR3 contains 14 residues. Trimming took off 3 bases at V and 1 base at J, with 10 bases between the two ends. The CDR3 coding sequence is TGTGCCAGCAGCTTCGACAGTTCTTCCTACGAGCAGTACTTC. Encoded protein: CASSFDSSSYEQYF.

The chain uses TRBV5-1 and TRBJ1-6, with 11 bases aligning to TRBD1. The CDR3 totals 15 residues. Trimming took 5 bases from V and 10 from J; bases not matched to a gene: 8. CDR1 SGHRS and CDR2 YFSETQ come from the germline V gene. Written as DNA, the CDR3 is TGCGCCAGCAGAGATTCCGGGACAGGGGGGTCACCCCTCCACTTT. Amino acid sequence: CASRDSGTGGSPLHF.

CDR3 region: CASSVGPGEYNEQFF. The DNA for the CDR3 is TGTGCCAGCAGCGTCGGGCCAGGGGAATACAATGAGCAGTTCTTC. V gene TRBV9 combines with J gene TRBJ2-1; a possible D gene is TRBD1 (6 bases). CDR1 is SGDLS, CDR2 YYNGEE, per germline. The germline V and J ends were trimmed by 2 bases and 4 bases, with 13 bases remaining between them. This CDR3 is built from 15 residues.

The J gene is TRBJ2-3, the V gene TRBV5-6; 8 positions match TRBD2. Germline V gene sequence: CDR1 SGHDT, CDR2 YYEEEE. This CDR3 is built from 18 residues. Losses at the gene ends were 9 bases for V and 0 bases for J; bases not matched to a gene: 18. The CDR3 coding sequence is TGTGCCACTCCGGGAGGGGGGGGGCTTTCGCCTAGCACAGATACGCAGTATTTT. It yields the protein CATPGGGGLSPSTDTQYF.

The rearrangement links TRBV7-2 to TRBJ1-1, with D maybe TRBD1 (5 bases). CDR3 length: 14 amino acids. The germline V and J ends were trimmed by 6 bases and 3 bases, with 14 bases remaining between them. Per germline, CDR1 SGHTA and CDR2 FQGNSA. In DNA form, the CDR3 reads TGTGCCAGCAGATTAACTCGGGGGGACACTGAAGCTTTCTTT. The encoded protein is CASRLTRGDTEAFF. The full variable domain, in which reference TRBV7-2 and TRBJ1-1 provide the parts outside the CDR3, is GAGVSQSPSNKVTEKGKDVELRCDPISGHTALYWYRQSLGQGLEFLIYFQGNSAPDKSGLPSDRFSAERTGGSVSTLTIQRTQQEDSAVYLCASRLTRGDTEAFFGQGTRLTVV.

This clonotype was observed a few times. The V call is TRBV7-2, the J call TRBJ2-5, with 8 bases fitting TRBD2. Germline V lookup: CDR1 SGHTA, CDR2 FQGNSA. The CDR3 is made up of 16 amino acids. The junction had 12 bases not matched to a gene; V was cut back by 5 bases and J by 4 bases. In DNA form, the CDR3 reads TGTGCCAGCAGCAATGTGGCCGGGACTAGAATAGAGACCCAGTACTTC. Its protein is CASSNVAGTRIETQYF.

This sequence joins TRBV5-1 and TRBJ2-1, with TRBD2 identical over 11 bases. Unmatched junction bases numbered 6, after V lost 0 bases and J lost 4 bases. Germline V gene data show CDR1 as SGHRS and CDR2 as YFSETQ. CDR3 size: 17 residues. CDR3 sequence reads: CASSLGASGGSYNEQFF. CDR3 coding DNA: TGCGCCAGCAGCTTGGGTGCTAGCGGGGGGAGTTACAATGAGCAGTTCTTC.

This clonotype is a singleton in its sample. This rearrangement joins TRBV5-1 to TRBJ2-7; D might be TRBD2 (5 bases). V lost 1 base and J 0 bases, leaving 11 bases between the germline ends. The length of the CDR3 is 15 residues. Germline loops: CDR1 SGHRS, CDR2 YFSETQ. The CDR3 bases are TGCGCCAGCAGCTTGTTGGTGGGGAGCTCCTACGAGCAGTACGTC. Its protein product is CASSLLVGSSYEQYV.

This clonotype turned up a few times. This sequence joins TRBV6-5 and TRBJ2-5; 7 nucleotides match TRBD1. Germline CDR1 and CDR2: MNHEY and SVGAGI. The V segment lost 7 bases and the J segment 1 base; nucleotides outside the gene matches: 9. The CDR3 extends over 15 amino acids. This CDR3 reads CASTVQGLGQETQYF. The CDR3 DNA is TGTGCCAGCACCGTACAGGGGCTGGGCCAAGAGACCCAGTACTTC.

The CDR3 here is CASILGRGETQYF. In DNA form, the CDR3 reads TGTGCCAGCATCCTCGGGAGGGGGGAGACCCAGTACTTC. V gene TRBV12-3 or TRBV12-4 combines with J gene TRBJ2-5; 8 nucleotides align to TRBD2. This CDR3 contains 13 residues. Trimming cost V 7 bases and J 5 bases; bases outside gene matches: 6.

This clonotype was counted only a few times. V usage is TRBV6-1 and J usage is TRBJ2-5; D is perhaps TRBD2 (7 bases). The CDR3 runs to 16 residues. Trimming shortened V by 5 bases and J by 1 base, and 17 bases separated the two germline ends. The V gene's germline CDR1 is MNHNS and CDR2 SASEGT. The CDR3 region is CASSRGVGGAQETQYF. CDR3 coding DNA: TGTGCCAGCAGTCGCGGCGTGGGGGGGGCCCAAGAGACCCAGTACTTC.

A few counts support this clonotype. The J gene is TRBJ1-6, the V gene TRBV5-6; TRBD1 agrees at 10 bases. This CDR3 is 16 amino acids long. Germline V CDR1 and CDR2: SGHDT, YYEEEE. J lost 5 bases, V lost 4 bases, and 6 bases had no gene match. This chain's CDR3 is CASSGGQGSHNSPLHF. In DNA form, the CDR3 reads TGTGCCAGCAGCGGGGGACAGGGGAGTCATAATTCACCCCTCCACTTT.

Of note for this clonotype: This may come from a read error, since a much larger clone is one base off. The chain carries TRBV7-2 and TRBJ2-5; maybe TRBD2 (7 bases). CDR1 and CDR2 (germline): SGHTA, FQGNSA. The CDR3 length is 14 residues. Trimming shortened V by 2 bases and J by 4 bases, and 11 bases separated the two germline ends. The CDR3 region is CASSLWGGGETQYF. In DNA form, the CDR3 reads TGTGCCAGCAGCTTATGGGGGGGCGGAGAGACCCAGTACTTC.